Listed below are T cell receptor beta chains from one sample, sequenced in a study of blood T cell repertoires in COVID-19. The table came from immunoSEQ multiplex PCR; TCRdb's copy has only in-frame clones and leaves some out. The sample has over 75,000 clones, about 88% seen once. The sequencing input was peripheral blood. These receptors all stem from a woman aged 80 or over with acute or convalescent COVID-19. The CDR3 runs from the conserved cysteine through the conserved F or W. A D gene is named only where the DNA matches it firmly. Only part of the rows carry a size: once, few, many, or a class if the clone is expanded.

clone size	D gene	V gene	J gene	CDR3 protein	CDR3 DNA
NA	NA	TRBV30	TRBJ1-1	CAWIQMNTEAFF	TGTGCCTGGATACAAATGAACACTGAAGCTTTCTTT
NA	TRBD2	TRBV24-1	TRBJ2-3	CATSKTGGDTDTQYF	TGTGCCACCTCAAAAACGGGGGGAGACACAGATACGCAGTATTTT
NA	TRBD1	TRBV27	TRBJ1-2	CASSLGTGGYGYTF	TGTGCCAGCAGTTTAGGGACAGGGGGCTATGGCTACACCTTC
NA	NA	TRBV7-7	TRBJ2-1	CASSPDGAYNEQFF	TGTGCTAGCAGCCCCGATGGGGCGTACAATGAGCAGTTCTTC
NA	NA	TRBV28	TRBJ2-3	CASSLLATDTQYF	TGTGCCAGCAGTTTACTAGCCACAGATACGCAGTATTTT
NA	TRBD1	TRBV5-1	TRBJ1-1	CASSLDRGQAFF	TGCGCCAGCAGCTTGGACAGGGGGCAAGCTTTCTTT
few	TRBD2	TRBV12-5	TRBJ2-3	CASGLGAGAHNTQYF	TGTGCTAGTGGTTTGGGAGCGGGGGCACACAATACGCAGTATTTT
once	TRBD1	TRBV9	TRBJ1-6	CASSGQGAGYNSPLHF	TGTGCCAGCAGCGGGCAGGGGGCCGGGTATAATTCACCCCTCCACTTT
NA	NA	TRBV16	TRBJ1-1	CASNKNTEAFF	TGTGCCAGCAACAAGAACACTGAAGCTTTCTTT
NA	TRBD1	TRBV2	TRBJ2-1	CASSPDRGPYNEQFF	TGTGCCAGCAGTCCCGACAGGGGCCCATACAATGAGCAGTTCTTC
NA	NA	TRBV19	TRBJ1-2	CASSRDYREYYGYTF	TGTGCCAGTAGTAGGGATTACAGGGAATATTATGGCTACACCTTC
NA	TRBD2	TRBV4-1	TRBJ2-1	CASSQISGEQFF	TGCGCCAGCAGCCAAATTAGCGGGGAGCAGTTCTTC
NA	NA	TRBV12-3/TRBV12-4	TRBJ2-3	CASSLSGTDTQYF	TGTGCCAGCAGTTTAAGCGGTACAGATACGCAGTATTTT
few	NA	TRBV6-5	TRBJ1-1	CASSYSTGWHTEAFF	TGTGCCAGCAGTTACTCAACGGGGTGGCACACTGAAGCTTTCTTT
NA	NA	TRBV18	TRBJ1-1	CASSPRATEAFF	TGTGCCAGCTCACCACGGGCCACTGAAGCTTTCTTT
NA	TRBD1	TRBV5-4	TRBJ1-2	CASTRTGDGYTF	TGTGCCAGCACCCGGACAGGGGATGGCTACACCTTC
NA	NA	TRBV19	TRBJ1-2	CASTHRGYGYTF	TGTGCCAGTACCCATAGGGGGTATGGCTACACCTTC
NA	TRBD2	TRBV5-1	TRBJ2-1	CASSLAGTMDEQFF	TGCGCCAGCAGCTTGGCCGGGACTATGGATGAGCAGTTCTTC
NA	NA	TRBV2	TRBJ1-6	CAANRSPLSPLHF	TGTGCCGCTAATAGGAGCCCCTTATCCCCCCTCCACTTT
few	TRBD1	TRBV2	TRBJ1-5	CASSGDRAGNQPQHF	TGTGCCAGCAGTGGGGACAGGGCGGGCAATCAGCCCCAGCATTTT
NA	NA	TRBV12-3/TRBV12-4	TRBJ1-1	CASSADRSEAFF	TGTGCCAGCAGTGCAGACAGATCTGAAGCTTTCTTT
NA	TRBD1	TRBV28	TRBJ1-2	CASSSSGQGWGYTF	TGTGCCAGCAGTTCTTCCGGACAGGGCTGGGGCTACACCTTC
NA	TRBD1	TRBV19	TRBJ1-1	CASSIDRGESTEAFF	TGTGCCAGTAGTATCGACAGGGGGGAATCCACTGAAGCTTTCTTT
NA	TRBD1	TRBV7-9	TRBJ2-5	CAGDGDRAGETQYF	TGTGCCGGTGATGGGGACAGGGCTGGAGAGACCCAGTACTTC
NA	NA	TRBV11-2	TRBJ2-7	CASSSLRYEQYF	TGTGCCAGCAGCTCACTCCGATACGAGCAGTACTTC
NA	TRBD1	TRBV2	TRBJ1-6	CASSLDRGGSPLHF	TGTGCCAGCAGTCTGGACAGGGGAGGTTCACCCCTCCACTTT
NA	TRBD1	TRBV7-9	TRBJ2-3	CASSFDDRGSADTQYF	TGTGCCAGCAGCTTCGACGACAGGGGATCTGCAGATACGCAGTATTTT
NA	NA	TRBV11-3	TRBJ2-7	CASSLGGISYEQYF	TGTGCCAGCAGCTTAGGGGGCATCTCCTACGAGCAGTACTTC
once	TRBD1	TRBV18	TRBJ1-1	CASSLQGSEAFF	TGTGCCAGCTCATTACAGGGGTCTGAAGCTTTCTTT
NA	NA	TRBV18	TRBJ2-7	CASSPQEGYEQYF	TGTGCCAGCTCACCTCAAGAGGGCTACGAGCAGTACTTC
NA	NA	TRBV19	TRBJ1-1	CASRSTGYTEAFF	TGTGCCAGTAGAAGCACAGGGTACACTGAAGCTTTCTTT
NA	NA	TRBV6-2/TRBV6-3	TRBJ2-7	CASSYDRLHYEQYF	TGTGCCAGCAGTTACGACAGGTTACACTACGAGCAGTACTTC
few	NA	TRBV6-6	TRBJ1-5	CASSPDIYSNQPQHF	TGTGCCAGCAGTCCGGACATTTATAGCAATCAGCCCCAGCATTTT
NA	NA	TRBV6-5	TRBJ2-5	CASSYSAVEETQYF	TGTGCCAGCAGTTACTCGGCGGTAGAAGAGACCCAGTACTTC
once	TRBD1	TRBV5-1	TRBJ2-7	CASSPNRGLSSYEQYF	TGCGCCAGCAGCCCCAACAGGGGTCTGAGCTCCTACGAGCAGTACTTC
NA	NA	TRBV19	TRBJ1-2	CASSRLNYGYTF	TGTGCCAGTAGTAGACTGAACTATGGCTACACCTTC
once	TRBD2	TRBV5-6	TRBJ2-7	CASSLGGLAGDEQYF	TGTGCCAGCAGCTTGGGGGGACTAGCGGGAGACGAGCAGTACTTC
NA	NA	TRBV25-1	TRBJ2-2	CASSDQVTGELFF	TGTGCCAGCAGTGATCAGGTTACCGGGGAGCTGTTTTTT
NA	TRBD2	TRBV10-3	TRBJ2-3	CAIGLAGAGTDTQYF	TGTGCCATCGGACTAGCGGGGGCGGGCACAGATACGCAGTATTTT
NA	TRBD2	TRBV24-1	TRBJ2-1	CATSDASGSSYNEQFF	TGTGCCACCAGTGACGCAAGCGGGAGCTCCTACAATGAGCAGTTCTTC
NA	TRBD2	TRBV27	TRBJ2-7	CASAPEIAGVNSYEQYF	TGTGCCAGCGCGCCCGAGATAGCGGGGGTAAACTCCTACGAGCAGTACTTC
NA	NA	TRBV28	TRBJ1-6	CASSLETGQSSYNSPLHF	TGTGCCAGCAGTTTAGAGACAGGTCAGAGCTCCTATAATTCACCCCTCCACTTT
once	TRBD2	TRBV2	TRBJ2-1	CARKGLAGDIPYNEQFF	TGTGCCAGAAAGGGACTAGCGGGAGACATCCCCTACAATGAGCAGTTCTTC
NA	NA	TRBV15	TRBJ2-1	CATSRAGAYDEQFF	TGTGCCACCAGCAGGGCGGGGGCCTACGATGAGCAGTTCTTC
NA	NA	TRBV11-3	TRBJ2-2	CASSSLRASGELFF	TGTGCCAGCAGTTCCTTGCGGGCCTCCGGGGAGCTGTTTTTT
NA	TRBD1	TRBV4-1	TRBJ2-1	CASSQEDRVSYNEQFF	TGCGCCAGCAGCCAGGAAGACAGGGTCTCCTACAATGAGCAGTTCTTC
NA	TRBD1	TRBV7-6	TRBJ2-1	CASSSAWDRVGNEQFF	TGTGCCAGCAGCTCCGCCTGGGACAGGGTAGGCAATGAGCAGTTCTTC
NA	TRBD1	TRBV15	TRBJ1-5	CATRDGQGVPYSNQPQHF	TGTGCCACCAGAGACGGACAGGGGGTCCCTTATAGCAATCAGCCCCAGCATTTT
NA	TRBD1	TRBV14	TRBJ1-5	CASSAWRTGGGNQPQHF	TGTGCCAGCAGCGCGTGGCGGACAGGGGGCGGCAATCAGCCCCAGCATTTT
NA	TRBD1	TRBV2	TRBJ1-1	CASSALQGTEAFF	TGTGCCAGCAGTGCACTACAGGGGACTGAAGCTTTCTTT
NA	TRBD1	TRBV18	TRBJ1-4	CASSRSTGGNEKLFF	TGTGCCAGCTCACGATCGACAGGGGGTAATGAAAAACTGTTTTTT
NA	NA	TRBV7-6	TRBJ2-5	CASSASRLESETQYF	TGTGCCAGCAGCGCCTCCCGGTTAGAGTCAGAGACCCAGTACTTC
NA	NA	TRBV19	TRBJ1-5	CASSIIGSQPQHF	TGTGCCAGTAGTATTATTGGGAGCCAGCCCCAGCATTTT
NA	NA	TRBV7-9	TRBJ1-4	CASRNLGAHGEKLFF	TGTGCCAGCAGGAACTTAGGGGCGCACGGCGAAAAACTGTTTTTT
once	NA	TRBV2	TRBJ2-7	CASSEQVRSYEQYF	TGTGCCAGCAGTGAGCAGGTCCGCTCCTACGAGCAGTACTTC
NA	TRBD1	TRBV19	TRBJ1-4	CASRDRAGNEKLFF	TGTGCCAGTAGGGACAGGGCGGGGAATGAAAAACTGTTTTTT
NA	NA	TRBV4-3	TRBJ2-3	CASSQGGAPTQYF	TGCGCCAGCAGCCAAGGTGGGGCCCCTACGCAGTATTTT